This T cell receptor beta chain was identified in a study of T cell responses to AZD1222 COVID-19 vaccine. Study-wide points: Close to half of all spike-specific TCRs reportedly target regions of the variants that are unmutated. Donors were chiefly white British, with a greater number of females, and clonal diversity was perhaps underestimated. Recipients of AZD1222 seropositive at baseline numbered only 5 to 7.

Germline loops: CDR1 GTSNPN, CDR2 SVGIG (reference sequence). The CDR3 totals 13 residues. V shed 2 bases and J shed 2 bases, with 7 bases lying between them. Worth noting for this clone: Its antigen remains unidentified.

Sequencing was performed with immunoSEQ multiplex PCR; in TCRdb, only in-frame clones are kept and a portion is missing. The sample lists around 130,000 clones, about 88% occurring once. The J gene is TRBJ1-3, the V gene TRBV30; D remains ambiguous. Sequences were derived from peripheral blood, sampled 28 days after the second AZD1222 dose. The receptor's source is an adult who received the AZD1222 COVID-19 vaccine. This CDR3 reads CAWSLRPGNTIYF. The CDR3 DNA sequence: TGTGCCTGGAGTCTCAGGCCTGGAAACACCATATATTTT.